This entry describes one T cell receptor beta chain. This clone was seen once. What antigen it recognizes has not been identified. Per-nucleotide qualities are absent, and no much larger clonotype sits a single base away. Whole blood was collected in K2EDTA tubes by collaborating institutions according to the institutions' own protocols. For TCRbeta analysis, collaborators shipped samples as frozen whole blood, isolated PBMCs, or DNA extracted from either of those sample types. Here V drops 8 bases and J drops 5 bases, and the junction holds 10 bases not matched to any gene. The CDR3, from cysteine to phenylalanine, totals 14 residues. The kept DNA is CDR3 alone, 42 bases in frame from the first base. CDR1 and CDR2 (SGHTA, FQGNSA) derive from the germline V gene. These data come from a study of blood T cell repertoires in COVID-19 (dated by TCRdb to the early 2020s). Study-level background: Samples covering the acute and convalescent phases of COVID-19 were provided by collaborators in the United States, Italy and Spain. The repertoires were released in a freely available public database intended as a resource for research on the immune response to SARS-CoV-2. The dataset comprised deeply sampled blood TCRbeta repertoires from subjects exposed to, actively infected with, or recovered from COVID-19. Where available, HLA class I and class II types were taken from metadata supplied by the sample provider and were not determined by assay-based typing. Samples were obtained from the ongoing ImmuneRACE study (first 160 participants) and from over 1,000 subjects provided by 6 global collaborators. Nearly every sample came with metadata listing a de-identified subject ID, COVID-19 status, age in years and sex. The material from the prospective study consisted of cDNA or gDNA derived from T cells, B-cell-depleted T cells, or PBMCs.

TCRbeta CDR3 regions were amplified from genomic DNA using the immunoSEQ Assay, a bias-controlled multiplex PCR. For the original study's pipeline: The number of nucleated cells in each sample was estimated by amplification of reference gene primers within the assay. To quantify the absolute abundance of each unique TCRbeta CDR3 rearrangement, sequence reads were collapsed and filtered. Productive Simpson clonality was computed per sample as the square root of Simpson's diversity index over productive rearrangements. TCRdb holds this immuneACCESS table with in-frame rearrangements only. Some clones are missing; in checked studies, unresolved V genes explain under half, and the rest has no known cause. V and J calls and clone size are those listed in that table; D and trimming were worked out from the DNA. The sample table lists approximately 350,000 clones, around 83% of them with a count of one. Of the sample, 2.5% to 3% falls within the top ten clones.

Overall study results and their limits: The quantity of clinical and demographic metadata differed by source and by participant and was supplied without curation.

The sample comprised peripheral blood. This TCR was recovered from a man younger than 40 with active or convalescent COVID-19. The V and J genes are TRBV7-2 and TRBJ2-7; 9 central bases correspond to TRBD1. CDR3 reads: CASGPGTGYDEQYF. The DNA is as follows: TGTGCCAGCGGCCCCGGGACAGGGTACGACGAGCAGTACTTC.